This TCR beta chain is drawn from a study of blood T cell repertoires in COVID-19. About the research overall: The United States, Italy and Spain supplied acute and convalescent COVID-19 samples. T cells, B-cell-depleted T cells, or PBMCs provided the cDNA or gDNA that served as material.

In the source study's methods: Researchers report that nucleated cell counts were estimated from reference gene primer amplification. Using immunoSEQ multiplex PCR, the repertoire was profiled, and TCRdb retains in-frame clones only, with some absent. That table is the source of V, J and clone size, and D and trimming were worked out from the DNA. The data hold about 44,000 clones, with 80% to 90% observed a single time. V trimming: 6 bases; J trimming: 4 bases; junction bases outside the gene matches: 9. The CDR3 is made up of 14 amino acids. Germline V lookup: CDR1 MDHEN, CDR2 SYDVKM. The chain links TRBV28 to TRBJ2-7; TRBD1 aligns across 7 bases. The origin of this receptor is a human donor in a cohort sampled during active COVID-19. The sequenced sample was peripheral blood. CDR3 sequence: CASSYTGAPYEQYF. The CDR3 nucleotides are TGTGCCAGCAGCTATACAGGGGCTCCATACGAGCAGTACTTC.